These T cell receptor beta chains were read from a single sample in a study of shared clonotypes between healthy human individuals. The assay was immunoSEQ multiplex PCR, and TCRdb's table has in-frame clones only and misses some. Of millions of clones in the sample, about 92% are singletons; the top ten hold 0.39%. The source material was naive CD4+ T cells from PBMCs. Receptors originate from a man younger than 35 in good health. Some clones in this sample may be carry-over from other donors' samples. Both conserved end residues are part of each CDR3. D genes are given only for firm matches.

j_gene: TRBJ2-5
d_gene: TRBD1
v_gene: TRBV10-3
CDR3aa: CAIKKDRAGETQYF
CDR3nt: TGTGCCATCAAGAAGGACAGGGCGGGAGAGACCCAGTACTTC

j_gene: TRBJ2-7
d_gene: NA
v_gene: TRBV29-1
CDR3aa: CSALSPRTRGPEQYF
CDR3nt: TGCAGCGCGCTAAGCCCCAGGACCCGAGGGCCCGAGCAGTACTTC

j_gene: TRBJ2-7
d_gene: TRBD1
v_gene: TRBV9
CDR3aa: CARSAGTGAEQYF
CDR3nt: TGTGCCCGCAGCGCCGGGACAGGGGCCGAGCAGTACTTC

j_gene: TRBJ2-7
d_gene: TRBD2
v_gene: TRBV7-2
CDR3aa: CASRMGGSFYEQYF
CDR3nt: TGTGCCAGCAGGATGGGCGGGAGTTTTTACGAGCAGTACTTC

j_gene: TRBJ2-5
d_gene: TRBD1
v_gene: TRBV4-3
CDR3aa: CASSQDWTGLGTQYF
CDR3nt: TGCGCCAGCAGCCAAGATTGGACAGGTTTGGGGACCCAGTACTTC

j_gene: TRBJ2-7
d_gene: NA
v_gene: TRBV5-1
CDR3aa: CASSLEPATLTYEQYF
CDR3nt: TGCGCCAGCAGCTTGGAACCTGCCACCCTGACCTACGAGCAGTACTTC

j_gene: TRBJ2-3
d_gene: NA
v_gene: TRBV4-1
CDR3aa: CASSPTGPDTQYF
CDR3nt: TGCGCCAGCAGTCCAACGGGGCCAGATACGCAGTATTTT

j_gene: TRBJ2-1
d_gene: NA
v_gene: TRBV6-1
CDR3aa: CASSPVYNEQFF
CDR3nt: TGTGCCAGCAGCCCGGTCTACAATGAGCAGTTCTTC

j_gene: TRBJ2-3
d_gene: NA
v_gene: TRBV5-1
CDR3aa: CASSLDEVVSHF
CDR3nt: TGCGCCAGCAGCTTGGACGAGGTGGTTTCGCATTTT

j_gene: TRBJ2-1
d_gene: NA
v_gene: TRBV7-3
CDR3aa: CASRNEAYNEQFF
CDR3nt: TGTGCCAGCCGAAATGAAGCATACAATGAGCAGTTCTTC

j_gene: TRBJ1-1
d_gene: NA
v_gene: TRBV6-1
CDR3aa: CASSALGVGTEAFF
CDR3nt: TGTGCCAGCAGTGCCCTCGGGGTGGGCACTGAAGCTTTCTTT

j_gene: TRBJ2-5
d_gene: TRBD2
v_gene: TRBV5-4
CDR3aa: CASSLTGTRGETQYF
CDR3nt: TGTGCCAGCAGCTTAACCGGGACTAGGGGAGAGACCCAGTACTTC

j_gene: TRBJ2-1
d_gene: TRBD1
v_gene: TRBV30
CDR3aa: CAWSVLDRGSSEQFF
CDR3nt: TGTGCCTGGAGTGTACTGGACAGGGGGTCAAGTGAGCAGTTCTTC

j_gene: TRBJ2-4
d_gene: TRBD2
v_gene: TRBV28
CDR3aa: CASSSSGSLNIQYF
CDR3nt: TGTGCCAGCAGTTCTAGCGGGAGTTTGAACATTCAGTACTTC

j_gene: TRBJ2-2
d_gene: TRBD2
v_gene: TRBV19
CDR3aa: CASGTSGNTGELFF
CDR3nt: TGTGCCAGTGGGACTAGCGGAAACACCGGGGAGCTGTTTTTT

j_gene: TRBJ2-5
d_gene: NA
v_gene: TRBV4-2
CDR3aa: CASSRQVNQETQYF
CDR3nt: TGTGCCAGCAGCCGCCAGGTAAACCAAGAGACCCAGTACTTC

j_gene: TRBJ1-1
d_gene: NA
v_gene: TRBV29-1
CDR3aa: CSVEPGTEAFF
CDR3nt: TGCAGCGTTGAGCCAGGGACTGAAGCTTTCTTT

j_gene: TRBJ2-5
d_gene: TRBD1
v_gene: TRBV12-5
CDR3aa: CASGIQGLVTQYF
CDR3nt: TGTGCTAGTGGGATACAGGGGCTGGTGACCCAGTACTTC

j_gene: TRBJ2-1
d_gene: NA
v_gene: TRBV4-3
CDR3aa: CASSQERGWTSYNEQFF
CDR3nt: TGCGCCAGCAGCCAAGAAAGGGGCTGGACTTCCTACAATGAGCAGTTCTTC

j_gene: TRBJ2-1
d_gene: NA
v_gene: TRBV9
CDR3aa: CASSVLTYNEQFF
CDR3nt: TGTGCCAGCAGCGTACTGACCTACAATGAGCAGTTCTTC

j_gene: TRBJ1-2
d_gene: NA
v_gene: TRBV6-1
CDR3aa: CASSEYGGRYGYTF
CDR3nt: TGTGCCAGCAGTGAATATGGGGGGCGCTATGGCTACACCTTC

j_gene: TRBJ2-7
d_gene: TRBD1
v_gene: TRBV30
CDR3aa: CASDRDSYEQYF
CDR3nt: TGTGCCTCTGACAGGGATAGCTACGAGCAGTACTTC

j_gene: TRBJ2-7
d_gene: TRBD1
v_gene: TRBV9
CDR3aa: CASSAHGQGAPYEQYF
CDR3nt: TGTGCCAGCAGCGCCCACGGACAGGGAGCGCCTTACGAGCAGTACTTC

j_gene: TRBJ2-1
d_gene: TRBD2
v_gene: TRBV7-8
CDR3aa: CASSLAGLANEQFF
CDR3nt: TGTGCCAGCAGCTTAGCGGGACTAGCTAATGAGCAGTTCTTC

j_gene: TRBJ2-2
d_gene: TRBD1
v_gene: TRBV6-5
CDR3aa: CASRGQGRITGELFF
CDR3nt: TGTGCCAGCAGGGGACAGGGAAGAATAACCGGGGAGCTGTTTTTT

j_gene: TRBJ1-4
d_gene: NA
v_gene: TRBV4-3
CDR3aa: CASSQDWGSEKLFF
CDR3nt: TGCGCCAGCAGCCAAGATTGGGGTAGTGAAAAACTGTTTTTT

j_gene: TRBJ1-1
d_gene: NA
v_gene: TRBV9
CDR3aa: CASNRLGPGTEAFF
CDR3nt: TGTGCCAGCAACCGTCTGGGTCCGGGGACTGAAGCTTTCTTT

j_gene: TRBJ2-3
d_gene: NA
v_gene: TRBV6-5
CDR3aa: CASRISLGRTDTQYF
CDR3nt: TGTGCCAGCAGAATCTCGTTAGGCCGCACAGATACGCAGTATTTT